These T cell receptor beta chains were read from a single sample in a study of cytomegalovirus exposure and HLA in healthy donors. Data came from immunoSEQ multiplex PCR; TCRdb stores just in-frame clones and leaves some out. The table has 86,000 or so clones, 96% seen once; the top ten hold 1.5% to 2%. Source material: PBMCs. Every receptor here comes from a man aged 18 to 29 in good health and CMV-seropositive. CDR3s include the opening cysteine and the closing phenylalanine or tryptophan. D genes are given only for firm matches. The size of a clone is reported for some rows only, either as once, few or many, or as a class for expanded clones.

CDR3aa,CDR3nt,j_gene,abundance,v_gene,d_gene
CASSPHGEATGSGANVLTF,TGCGCCAGCAGCCCCCACGGGGAGGCTACCGGCTCTGGGGCCAACGTCCTGACTTTC,TRBJ2-6,.,TRBV5-1,.
CSALQETQYF,TGCAGTGCTCTCCAAGAGACCCAGTACTTC,TRBJ2-5,.,TRBV20-1,.
CASRGQATNEKLFF,TGCGCCAGCAGAGGACAGGCAACTAATGAAAAACTGTTTTTT,TRBJ1-4,.,TRBV5-1,TRBD1
CASSLDPGQGYNEQFF,TGCGCCAGCAGCTTGGACCCGGGACAGGGATACAATGAGCAGTTCTTC,TRBJ2-1,.,TRBV5-1,TRBD1
CASSPGTGQTGELFF,TGTGCCAGCAGTCCCGGGACAGGTCAGACCGGGGAGCTGTTTTTT,TRBJ2-2,.,TRBV6-5,TRBD1
CAWRSGISNQPQHF,TGTGCCTGGAGATCCGGGATTAGCAATCAGCCCCAGCATTTT,TRBJ1-5,.,TRBV30,.
CAISGLQGNEAFF,TGTGCCATCAGTGGCCTTCAGGGTAATGAAGCTTTCTTT,TRBJ1-1,.,TRBV10-3,.
CASLGVGEQETQYF,TGTGCCAGCCTCGGGGTGGGAGAACAAGAGACCCAGTACTTC,TRBJ2-5,once,TRBV28,.
CASSPRDRDNTEAFF,TGTGCCAGCAGCCCCCGGGACAGGGATAACACTGAAGCTTTCTTT,TRBJ1-1,.,TRBV5-4,TRBD1
CASSEGPRSTDTQYF,TGTGCCAGCAGTGAGGGGCCCCGGAGCACAGATACGCAGTATTTT,TRBJ2-3,.,TRBV6-4,.
CASSPQGQVFPQTTEAFF,TGTGCCAGCTCCCCCCAGGGACAGGTATTCCCCCAAACCACTGAAGCTTTCTTT,TRBJ1-1,.,TRBV18,TRBD1
CASSLLAGVMETQYF,TGTGCCAGCTCACTACTAGCGGGAGTCATGGAGACCCAGTACTTC,TRBJ2-5,.,TRBV18,TRBD2
CAIKADRAGEQYF,TGTGCCATCAAAGCGGACAGGGCGGGCGAGCAGTACTTC,TRBJ2-7,.,TRBV10-3,TRBD1
CASSKPQGFNEKLFF,TGTGCCAGCAGCAAACCACAGGGCTTTAATGAAAAACTGTTTTTT,TRBJ1-4,.,TRBV7-9,.
CASSRQGRGLNEQYF,TGTGCCAGCAGCCGCCAGGGCAGGGGGCTCAACGAGCAGTACTTC,TRBJ2-7,.,TRBV27,TRBD1
CASSLRRGTTEAFF,TGTGCCAGCAGCTTACGCAGGGGAACCACTGAAGCTTTCTTT,TRBJ1-1,.,TRBV5-6,.
CASSLSSREQYF,TGTGCCAGCAGCTTATCTTCGCGGGAGCAGTACTTC,TRBJ2-7,.,TRBV7-6,.
CASSPGTSENEQFF,TGTGCCAGCTCACCGGGGACTAGCGAGAATGAGCAGTTCTTC,TRBJ2-1,.,TRBV18,TRBD2
CASSRTGWNTEAFF,TGTGCCAGCAGTCGGACAGGCTGGAACACTGAAGCTTTCTTT,TRBJ1-1,.,TRBV6-6,TRBD1
CASSNLGLKLGEQYF,TGTGCCAGTAGTAATCTGGGACTGAAATTGGGCGAGCAGTACTTC,TRBJ2-7,.,TRBV19,.
CASSQTVERSGNTIYF,TGTGCCAGCTCACAGACCGTTGAGCGCTCTGGAAACACCATATATTTT,TRBJ1-3,.,TRBV18,.
CASSSHGTAYEQYF,TGCGCCAGCAGCTCACACGGGACAGCCTACGAGCAGTACTTC,TRBJ2-7,.,TRBV5-1,TRBD1
CASSEEDSETYEQYF,TGTGCCAGCAGTGAAGAGGACAGCGAAACCTACGAGCAGTACTTC,TRBJ2-7,.,TRBV2,.
CASSPAGRGDIQYF,TGCGCCAGCTCCCCGGCGGGGCGGGGTGACATTCAGTACTTC,TRBJ2-4,.,TRBV5-1,.
CASGTADREQFF,TGTGCCAGCGGGACAGCCGACCGGGAGCAGTTCTTC,TRBJ2-1,.,TRBV6-5,TRBD1
CASSLVARGLANTDTQYF,TGTGCCAGCAGCTTGGTGGCGCGGGGGCTAGCGAACACAGATACGCAGTATTTT,TRBJ2-3,.,TRBV5-4,.
CASSQDGRENYGYTF,TGCGCCAGCAGCCAAGATGGGAGGGAAAACTATGGCTACACCTTC,TRBJ1-2,.,TRBV4-1,.
CASSSDPQGDEQYF,TGCGCCAGCAGCTCAGACCCACAGGGCGACGAGCAGTACTTC,TRBJ2-7,once,TRBV5-1,.
CASSQGDRGDTGELFF,TGCGCCAGCAGCCAGGGAGACAGGGGAGACACCGGGGAGCTGTTTTTT,TRBJ2-2,.,TRBV4-1,TRBD1
CAWIMGQNTGELFF,TGTGCCTGGATTATGGGACAAAACACCGGGGAGCTGTTTTTT,TRBJ2-2,.,TRBV30,.
CASSLNLVRDYNEQFF,TGTGCCAGCAGCTTGAACTTAGTGCGGGATTACAATGAGCAGTTCTTC,TRBJ2-1,.,TRBV5-6,.
CASSLTGGPYEQYF,TGTGCCAGCAGCTTGACAGGGGGCCCCTACGAGCAGTACTTC,TRBJ2-7,.,TRBV5-4,TRBD1
CASSREVADTQYF,TGTGCCAGCTCGCGGGAGGTCGCAGATACGCAGTATTTT,TRBJ2-3,.,TRBV6-5,TRBD2
CASSPAGVQNEQFF,TGCGCCAGCAGTCCAGCGGGAGTGCAAAATGAGCAGTTCTTC,TRBJ2-1,.,TRBV10-1,TRBD2
CAISLSTGVDTEAFF,TGTGCCATCAGTCTATCCACAGGGGTTGACACTGAAGCTTTCTTT,TRBJ1-1,.,TRBV10-3,TRBD1
CATSRGQRGSSYEQYF,TGTGCCACCAGCAGAGGCCAGCGGGGAAGCTCCTACGAGCAGTACTTC,TRBJ2-7,.,TRBV15,TRBD2
CASSVAGQGADEQYF,TGTGCCAGCAGCGTAGCGGGACAGGGGGCTGACGAGCAGTACTTC,TRBJ2-7,.,TRBV9,TRBD1